Sequencing of this TCR beta chain was carried out in a study of cytomegalovirus exposure and HLA in healthy donors. Remarks on this clone: Its antigen is unknown.

With 60 Vbeta and 13 Jbeta primers, the PCR was carried out. The assay was immunoSEQ multiplex PCR, and TCRdb's table has in-frame clones only and misses some. The table shows 100,000 to 150,000 clones, with over 70% occurring only once. CDR3 length: 15 residues. V was cut by 8 bases and J by 9 bases, with 23 bases left in between. In germline, CDR1 is MDHEN, CDR2 SYDVKM. Study conclusions and caveats: Segments of the TCR beta V type were, in most cases, productive about 87% or about 30% of the time in an earlier analysis.

This chain links TRBV28 with TRBJ1-5; tentatively, D is TRBD1 (6 bases). The sample comprised PBMCs. The TCR originated in a woman aged 40 to 49 in good health and CMV-seropositive. The CDR3 region is CASLGGRGGLGPQHF. CDR3 DNA: TGTGCCAGCTTGGGGGGGCGAGGGGGATTAGGGCCCCAGCATTTT. Looking up the rest from reference TRBV28 and TRBJ1-5 gives the full variable domain: DVKVTQSSRYLVKRTGEKVFLECVQDMDHENMFWYRQDPGLGLRLIYFSYDVKMKEKGDIPEGYSVSREKKERFSLILESASTNQTSMYLCASLGGRGGLGPQHFGDGTRLSIL.